Below, 18 T cell receptor beta chains from the same sample are listed, as sequenced in a study of graft-versus-host responses after intestinal transplantation. The assay was immunoSEQ multiplex PCR, and TCRdb's table has in-frame clones only and misses some. The profile shows about 94,000 clones, roughly 90% of them singletons. Their antigens are not known. Sequencing used unstimulated CD8+ T cells sorted from spleen or lymph node cells, obtained before intestinal transplant. Receptors were obtained from a human donor who received an intestinal transplant.

The chain combines TRBV5-1 with TRBJ2-1; D is perhaps TRBD1 (6 bases). V was cut by 6 bases and J by 5 bases, with 12 bases left in between. CDR3 size: 13 residues. Germline loops: CDR1 SGHRS, CDR2 YFSETQ. Written as DNA, the CDR3 is TGCGCCAGCAACATACAGGGAAACAATGAGCAGTTCTTC. This gives the protein CASNIQGNNEQFF.

This clone was seen a few times. This rearrangement joins TRBV6-1 to TRBJ2-7; TRBD1 is a possible D gene (6 bases). Germline V gene lookup returns CDR1 MNHNS and CDR2 SASEGT. V lost 4 bases and J lost 2, with 12 bases in between. CDR3 length equals 14 residues. CDR3 DNA: TGTGCCAGCAGTGCGCGGACAGAGACCTACGAGCAGTACTTC. This encodes CASSARTETYEQYF.

The chain employs TRBV2 and TRBJ2-5; 14 nucleotides align to TRBD2. CDR1 and CDR2 (germline): SNHLY, FYNNEI. The V gene end was trimmed by 8 bases and the J gene end by 5 bases; junction bases not matched to a gene: 10. The CDR3 runs 16 residues. CDR3 in DNA: TGTGCCAGCGACCAGGGACTAGCGGGGGACGGGGAGACCCAGTACTTC. This codes for CASDQGLAGDGETQYF.

The rearrangement links TRBV10-2 to TRBJ2-5, with 10 positions matching TRBD2. V lost 7 bases, J lost 3 bases, and 8 bases stayed unmatched. From germline, CDR1 is WSHSY and CDR2 SAAADI. The CDR3 spans 15 residues. Here the CDR3 DNA reads TGCGCCAGCATCCCCGGACTAGCGGTTGAAGAGACCCAGTACTTC. It specifies CASIPGLAVEETQYF.

The CDR3 loop is CASSLAGTGDFYNSPLHF. DNA of the CDR3: TGTGCCAGCAGCTTAGCGGGGACAGGTGACTTCTATAATTCACCCCTCCACTTT. V usage is TRBV7-8 and J usage is TRBJ1-6, with 8 nucleotides matching TRBD1. This CDR3 has 18 residues. Germline CDR1 is SGHVS and CDR2 is FQNEAQ. Unmatched junction bases numbered 7, after V lost 0 bases and J lost 3 bases.

V is TRBV28 and J is TRBJ2-5; no reliable D call. From germline, CDR1 is MDHEN and CDR2 SYDVKM. This CDR3 has 13 residues. Trimming stripped 2 bases from V and 13 bases from J, with 17 bases between. CDR3 amino acids: CASSLRSPYPSYF. In DNA, the CDR3 is TGTGCCAGCAGTTTACGGTCCCCTTATCCCTCGTACTTC.

This clone has only one observation. CDR3 residues: CASTSGSYHEQYF. The CDR3 DNA reads TGTGCCAGCACCTCAGGGTCTTACCACGAGCAGTACTTC. The chain recombines TRBV27 with TRBJ2-7; maybe TRBD1 (5 bases). Germline assignment: CDR1 MNHEY and CDR2 SMNVEV (reference sequence). The CDR3 has 13 amino acids. V lost 7 bases and J lost 5, with 15 bases in between.

The CDR3 DNA follows: TGCGCCAGCGGGCTGGGGGACAGCGGAACCTACGAGCAGTACTTC. Its translation is CASGLGDSGTYEQYF. V and J are TRBV5-1 and TRBJ2-7; TRBD1 matches 7 bases. After removal of 7 bases from V and 2 bases from J, the junction contained 12 bases not matched to a gene. The germline gives CDR1 SGHRS, CDR2 YFSETQ. The CDR3 runs 15 residues.

This CDR3 is CASSDSTGEQFF. CDR3 in DNA: TGTGCCAGCAGTGACTCGACAGGGGAGCAGTTCTTC. V usage is TRBV6-4 and J usage is TRBJ2-1, with TRBD1 matching over 7 bases. The CDR3 runs to 12 residues. Looked up from germline, CDR1 is MRHNA and CDR2 is SNTAGT. V shed 0 bases and J 10 bases; nucleotides not matched to a gene: 0.

In its sample, this clone was seen once. This chain uses TRBV7-9 with TRBJ1-2; no clear D. V lost 1 base and J 1 base, leaving 7 bases between the germline ends. CDR1 and CDR2 (germline): SEHNR, FQNEAQ (reference sequence). The CDR3 consists of 14 residues. CDR3 sequence (DNA): TGTGCCAGCAGCTTAGGGCAGAATAACTATGGCTACACCTTC. Amino acid sequence: CASSLGQNNYGYTF.

DNA of the CDR3: TGCAGCGTTGGCCACTCTAGCCACGAGCAGTACTTC. Its protein product is CSVGHSSHEQYF. V is TRBV29-1 and J is TRBJ2-7; D may be TRBD2 (5 bases). Germline assignment: CDR1 SQVTM and CDR2 ANQGSEA. The CDR3 length is 12 residues. With 4 bases removed from V and 5 bases from J, the gap between germline ends came to 12 bases.

The gene calls are TRBV7-9 and TRBJ1-1; TRBD1 aligns across 9 bases. This CDR3 has 13 amino acids. Germline CDR1 and CDR2: SEHNR and FQNEAQ (reference sequence). With 7 bases clipped from V and 6 bases from J, the junction kept 6 bases outside the gene matches. The CDR3 nucleotides are TGTGCCAGCACCACGGGACAGGGCGCTGAAGCTTTCTTT. Its translation: CASTTGQGAEAFF.

The chain's CDR3 is CAWKGTVTYEQYF. CDR3 nucleotides: TGTGCCTGGAAGGGGACAGTAACCTACGAGCAGTACTTC. The genes are TRBV30 and TRBJ2-7, with TRBD1 matching over 7 bases. Germline V gene sequence: CDR1 GTSNPN, CDR2 SVGIG (reference sequence). V lost 4 bases, J lost 2 bases, and 5 bases stayed unmatched. CDR3 length: 13 residues.

This rearrangement joins TRBV7-2 to TRBJ2-3, with TRBD2 identical over 9 bases. CDR1 and CDR2 (germline): SGHTA, FQGNSA. CDR3 length: 15 residues. Trimming took 5 bases from V and 3 from J; bases not matched to a gene: 6. The CDR3: CASSVGGRETDTQYF. Here the CDR3 DNA reads TGTGCCAGCAGCGTAGGCGGGAGGGAAACAGATACGCAGTATTTT. The full variable domain, in which reference TRBV7-2 and TRBJ2-3 provide the parts outside the CDR3, is GAGVSQSPSNKVTEKGKDVELRCDPISGHTALYWYRQSLGQGLEFLIYFQGNSAPDKSGLPSDRFSAERTGGSVSTLTIQRTQQEDSAVYLCASSVGGRETDTQYFGPGTRLTVL.

The CDR3 region is CASSPGTGLMFGYTF. The CDR3 region has the DNA TGTGCCAGCAGTCCAGGGACAGGGCTTATGTTTGGCTACACCTTC. The chain recombines TRBV27 with TRBJ1-2; 9 positions agree with TRBD1. This CDR3 region has 15 residues. Germline V lookup: CDR1 MNHEY, CDR2 SMNVEV (reference sequence). V shed 5 bases and J 7 bases; nucleotides not matched to a gene: 11.

The chain recombines TRBV5-1 with TRBJ2-1, with TRBD2 identical over 7 bases. There are 16 residues in the CDR3. The germline V gene has CDR1 SGHRS and CDR2 YFSETQ. V lost 1 base, J lost 2 bases, and 6 bases stayed unmatched. The CDR3 bases are TGCGCCAGCAGCTTGTCGGGGGGTCGGACCTACAATGAGCAGTTCTTC. Translating gives CASSLSGGRTYNEQFF.

The count of this clone is one. The V and J genes are TRBV2 and TRBJ1-5; 8 bases are shared with TRBD1. The CDR3 is made up of 15 amino acids. CDR1 and CDR2 (germline): SNHLY, FYNNEI. V lost 6 bases, J lost 5 bases, and 9 bases stayed unmatched. The CDR3 is CASSPGTGGDQPQHF. The CDR3 region has the DNA TGTGCCAGCAGCCCTGGGACAGGAGGAGATCAGCCCCAGCATTTT.

This rearrangement joins TRBV29-1 to TRBJ1-2; D is uncertain. The CDR3 is 13 amino acids. V was trimmed by 6 bases and J by 6 bases, leaving 17 bases between them. The germline V gene has CDR1 SQVTM and CDR2 ANQGSEA. The DNA of the CDR3 is TGCAGCGTCCCCCCCCCGGGGTTAGATGGCTACACCTTC. This encodes CSVPPPGLDGYTF. Combining the CDR3 with reference TRBV29-1 and TRBJ1-2 gives the whole variable domain SAVISQKPSRDICQRGTSLTIQCQVDSQVTMMFWYRQQPGQSLTLIATANQGSEATYESGFVIDKFPISRPNLTFSTLTVSNMSPEDSSIYLCSVPPPGLDGYTFGSGTRLTVV.